This entry lists 14 T cell receptor beta chains sequenced from one sample in a study of OX40 agonist ivuxolimab in advanced cancers. The repertoire was sequenced with immunoSEQ multiplex PCR; TCRdb's copy has only in-frame clones and lacks some. The sample yields 75,000 to 100,000 clones, under 90% seen once. The material was CD4+ or CD8+ T cells sorted from blood, obtained in a trial of the OX40 agonist ivuxolimab. The receptors derive from an adult with an advanced solid tumor such as melanoma, head and neck, liver or kidney cancer.

V is TRBV9 and J is TRBJ1-2; no reliable D call. The length of the CDR3 is 12 residues. CDR1 SGDLS and CDR2 YYNGEE come from the germline V gene. Deletions cut 3 bases from V and 4 bases from J, with 7 bases between. The CDR3 region is CASSGVSYGYTF. CDR3 coding DNA: TGTGCCAGCAGCGGAGTGAGCTATGGCTACACCTTC.

This chain uses TRBV7-2 with TRBJ2-1; D may match TRBD1 or TRBD2 (5 bases each). The germline V and J ends were trimmed by 0 bases and 6 bases, with 9 bases remaining between them. The CDR3 contains 14 residues. Looked up from germline, CDR1 is SGHTA and CDR2 is FQGNSA. The CDR3 DNA reads as TGTGCCAGCAGCTTAGCGCCAGGGAGCAATGAGCAGTTCTTC. Encoded protein: CASSLAPGSNEQFF.

This chain joins TRBV7-9 and TRBJ2-3; TRBD2 matches at 12 bases. CDR1 is SEHNR and CDR2 is FQNEAQ in the germline V gene (reference sequence). The CDR3 is 16 amino acids. V trimming: 5 bases; J trimming: 2 bases; junction bases outside the gene matches: 5. In nucleotides, the CDR3 is TGTGCCAGCAGCCCCGGACTAGCGGGGATCACAGATACGCAGTATTTT. This encodes CASSPGLAGITDTQYF.

The chain joins TRBV4-2 to TRBJ2-7, with D possibly matching TRBD2 (6 bases). The CDR3 consists of 18 residues. Trimming removed 1 base from V and 4 bases from J, with 23 bases in between. Germline V gene lookup returns CDR1 LGHNA and CDR2 YNFKEQ. The chain's CDR3 is CASSQVVPAEGGYYEQYF. CDR3 bases: TGTGCCAGCAGCCAAGTTGTGCCCGCGGAGGGTGGATATTACGAGCAGTACTTC.

CDR3 sequence reads: CATSRDAVEDYEQYF. The CDR3 DNA reads TGTGCCACCAGCAGAGATGCCGTAGAGGACTACGAGCAGTACTTC. The genes are TRBV15 and TRBJ2-7; D gene unclear. CDR3 length: 15 residues. V lost 0 bases and J 3 bases, leaving 12 bases between the germline ends. Germline V gene sequence: CDR1 LNHNV, CDR2 YYDKDF (reference sequence). The variable domain in full, completed from reference TRBV15 and TRBJ2-7, reads DAMVIQNPRYQVTQFGKPVTLSCSQTLNHNVMYWYQQKSSQAPKLLFHYYDKDFNNEADTPDNFQSRRPNTSFCFLDIRSPGLGDTAMYLCATSRDAVEDYEQYFGPGTRLTVT.

This clone was seen only a few times. The chain joins TRBV19 to TRBJ1-3; D might be TRBD1 (6 bases). CDR1 and CDR2 (germline): LNHDA, SQIVND (reference sequence). Trimming took off 8 bases at V and 2 bases at J, with 16 bases between the two ends. This CDR3 region has 15 residues. CDR3 coding DNA: TGTGCCAGTGACCGCCTAGGGGGGCCTGGAAACACCATATATTTT. Residues: CASDRLGGPGNTIYF.

The chain employs TRBV5-4 and TRBJ1-2, with 9 positions matching TRBD1. CDR3 size: 15 residues. Germline-derived CDR1 and CDR2 are SGHNT and YYREEE (reference sequence). V shed 3 bases, J shed 6 bases, and the junction held 9 bases outside the gene matches. The CDR3 DNA sequence: TGTGCCAGCAGCTCGCCGGGACAGGGAGGAGATGGCTACACCTTC. Translated, it gives CASSSPGQGGDGYTF.

The rearrangement joins TRBV5-6 to TRBJ1-5; D is unclear. Germline assignment: CDR1 SGHDT and CDR2 YYEEEE. V gave up 1 base and J gave up 3 bases, with 8 bases separating them. The CDR3 is 14 amino acids. CDR3 nucleotides: TGTGCCAGCAGCTTGAAGGGTTTCAATCAGCCCCAGCATTTT. Amino acids: CASSLKGFNQPQHF.

The chain recombines TRBV28 with TRBJ1-4; possibly TRBD1 for D (6 bases). Trimming pared 2 bases from V and 8 bases from J, leaving 12 bases between. The CDR3 is 14 amino acids. The germline gives CDR1 MDHEN, CDR2 SYDVKM. The CDR3 DNA follows: TGTGCCAGCAGTTTAATCCAGGGGCGAGAAAAACTGTTTTTT. It is translated as CASSLIQGREKLFF.

The V and J genes are TRBV4-1 and TRBJ2-5; tentative D call: TRBD1 (6 bases). The germline V and J ends were trimmed by 0 bases and 3 bases, with 17 bases remaining between them. The CDR3 extends over 17 amino acids. Germline V gives CDR1 MGHRA, CDR2 YSYEKL. CDR3 amino acids: CASSQDLSGTIKETQYF. Here the CDR3 DNA reads TGCGCCAGCAGCCAAGATCTCTCCGGGACAATTAAAGAGACCCAGTACTTC.

V gene TRBV5-1 combines with J gene TRBJ2-2; 7 positions agree with TRBD1. The CDR3 consists of 15 residues. Per germline, CDR1 SGHRS and CDR2 YFSETQ. Trimming at V came to 4 bases and at J to 4 bases, leaving 7 bases not matched to a gene. This CDR3 reads CASSENTGATGELFF. DNA of the CDR3: TGCGCCAGCAGCGAGAATACAGGGGCCACCGGGGAGCTGTTTTTT.

The genes are TRBV10-3 and TRBJ1-2; 8 bases are a match to TRBD1. This CDR3 has 14 amino acids. V lost 2 bases, J lost 7 bases, and 6 bases stayed unmatched. CDR1 is ENHRY, CDR2 SYGVKD, per germline. This CDR3 reads CAISELDREGGYTF. The CDR3, as DNA: TGTGCCATCAGTGAGCTGGACAGGGAGGGTGGCTACACCTTC.

This chain joins TRBV27 and TRBJ1-1; possible D gene TRBD1, 5 bases. V lost 2 bases to trimming and J lost 5 bases, with 12 bases between them. Germline V CDR1 and CDR2: MNHEY, SMNVEV (reference sequence). This CDR3 region has 14 residues. This chain's CDR3 is CASSLVGGRTEAFF. The DNA for the CDR3 is TGTGCCAGCAGTTTAGTGGGGGGTAGGACTGAAGCTTTCTTT.

For this clone: The DNA is left out, because the CDR3 cannot be placed on it with certainty; the CDR3 is given as TCRdb lists it. The rearrangement links TRBV12-5 to TRBJ2-2; TRBD1 was called by the table and not checked on the DNA. Both ends counted, the CDR3 spans 16 residues. CDR1 LGHNT and CDR2 FRNRAP come from the germline V gene. The CDR3: CASGLGTGQGTGELFF.